This is a list of T cell receptor beta chains from one sample in a study of blood T cells in healthy people across ages. Each CDR3 protein is one row after TCRdb ran MiXCR on the 5' RACE reads. The data show some 1.4 million distinct CDR3 sequences, 42% seen once. The sample comprised blood. These receptors all stem from a woman in her late teens or twenties in good health. Both conserved end residues are part of each CDR3. The D gene is left open where the match is weak. Rows give clone size only sometimes, using once, few, many, or a class for an expanded clone.

v_gene: TRBV5-1; abundance: .; d_gene: .; j_gene: TRBJ2-3; CDR3nt: TGCGCCAGCAACCGGGACTTCACAGATACGCAGTATTTT; CDR3aa: CASNRDFTDTQYF
v_gene: TRBV15; abundance: .; d_gene: .; j_gene: TRBJ2-1; CDR3nt: TGTGCCACCAGCCTTGGTGGGGGGAGAAACAATGAGCAGTTCTTC; CDR3aa: CATSLGGGRNNEQFF
v_gene: TRBV29-1; abundance: once; d_gene: .; j_gene: TRBJ1-3; CDR3nt: TGCAGCGTTGAGAGGCCTGGAAACACCATATATTTT; CDR3aa: CSVERPGNTIYF
v_gene: TRBV7-2; abundance: .; d_gene: .; j_gene: TRBJ2-7; CDR3nt: TGTGCCAGCAGCTTCACTGAGGGAAGCTCCTACGAGCAGTACTTC; CDR3aa: CASSFTEGSSYEQYF
v_gene: TRBV12-3/TRBV12-4; abundance: .; d_gene: TRBD1; j_gene: TRBJ2-1; CDR3nt: TGTGCCAGCAGCCAGGGGGCGGCAGGCTACAATAAGCAGTTCTTC; CDR3aa: CASSQGAAGYNKQFF
v_gene: TRBV7-4; abundance: .; d_gene: .; j_gene: TRBJ2-7; CDR3nt: TGTGCCAGCAGCCGACCTCCCGGAGGGTCTCCCTACGAGCAGTACTTC; CDR3aa: CASSRPPGGSPYEQYF
v_gene: TRBV6-1; abundance: .; d_gene: TRBD1; j_gene: TRBJ2-4; CDR3nt: TGTGCCAGCAGTGATGGGACAGGGGGCTCAATAGCCAAAAACATTCAGTACTTC; CDR3aa: CASSDGTGGSIAKNIQYF
v_gene: TRBV9; abundance: .; d_gene: TRBD2; j_gene: TRBJ2-3; CDR3nt: TGTGCCAGCAGCAAGAGCGGGGTCTCTACTAGCGGGGGGGTCACAGATACGCAGTATTTT; CDR3aa: CASSKSGVSTSGGVTDTQYF
v_gene: TRBV14; abundance: few; d_gene: .; j_gene: TRBJ1-2; CDR3nt: TGTGCCAGCAGCCAATTCGGGGTGGGTGGCTACACCTTC; CDR3aa: CASSQFGVGGYTF
v_gene: TRBV9; abundance: .; d_gene: TRBD2; j_gene: TRBJ2-5; CDR3nt: TGTGCCAGCAGCGTAGGTCTGGGACTAGCGGGGGAAGAGACCCAGTACTTC; CDR3aa: CASSVGLGLAGEETQYF
v_gene: TRBV9; abundance: .; d_gene: .; j_gene: TRBJ2-7; CDR3nt: TGTGCCAGCAGCCCCAAATGGCCCGAGCAGTACTTC; CDR3aa: CASSPKWPEQYF
v_gene: TRBV12-3/TRBV12-4; abundance: .; d_gene: TRBD2; j_gene: TRBJ2-1; CDR3nt: TGTGCCAGCAGGAAGACTAGCGGAGCTCAGTTCTTC; CDR3aa: CASRKTSGAQFF
v_gene: TRBV4-1; abundance: .; d_gene: TRBD2; j_gene: TRBJ2-5; CDR3nt: TGCGCCAGCAGTCCGAGACTAGCGGGGGTCCCCAATGAGCAGTACTTC; CDR3aa: CASSPRLAGVPNEQYF
v_gene: TRBV6-6; abundance: once; d_gene: TRBD2; j_gene: TRBJ2-5; CDR3nt: TGTGCCAGCTATGGGACTAGCGGGGAGAGTCACCAAGAGACCCAGTACTTC; CDR3aa: CASYGTSGESHQETQYF
v_gene: TRBV29-1; abundance: few; d_gene: TRBD2; j_gene: TRBJ2-1; CDR3nt: TGCAGCGTCCTGGGACTAGCGGGAGGGTTAGGGAATGAGCAGTTCTTC; CDR3aa: CSVLGLAGGLGNEQFF
v_gene: TRBV7-9; abundance: few; d_gene: TRBD1; j_gene: TRBJ2-7; CDR3nt: TGTGCCAGCAGCTTAATTCAGGGACAGCTTTCCTACGAGCAGTACTTC; CDR3aa: CASSLIQGQLSYEQYF
v_gene: TRBV27; abundance: few; d_gene: TRBD1; j_gene: TRBJ2-5; CDR3nt: TGTGCCAGCAGTGCTGCAGGGGGCCAAGAGACCCAGTACTTC; CDR3aa: CASSAAGGQETQYF
v_gene: TRBV7-7; abundance: .; d_gene: .; j_gene: TRBJ2-3; CDR3nt: TGTGCCAGCAGCCCCCGGCGTTTCCCAGATACGCAGTATTTT; CDR3aa: CASSPRRFPDTQYF
v_gene: TRBV12-3/TRBV12-4; abundance: .; d_gene: .; j_gene: TRBJ1-2; CDR3nt: TGTGCCAGCAGTTCTAGGGGACGGGGGACAAACTATGGCTACACCTTC; CDR3aa: CASSSRGRGTNYGYTF
v_gene: TRBV12-3/TRBV12-4; abundance: .; d_gene: .; j_gene: TRBJ2-5; CDR3nt: TGTGCCAGCACCCGAAGGGGGACCCAGTACTTC; CDR3aa: CASTRRGTQYF
v_gene: TRBV5-1; abundance: .; d_gene: TRBD2; j_gene: TRBJ2-1; CDR3nt: TGCGTCAGCAGCTCCAGGACTAGCGCTACGAGCTCCTACAATGAGCAGTTCTTC; CDR3aa: CVSSSRTSATSSYNEQFF
v_gene: TRBV19; abundance: .; d_gene: TRBD2; j_gene: TRBJ2-7; CDR3nt: TGTGCCAGTACCCCCGCGGGGGGACAACCCTACGAGCAGTACTTC; CDR3aa: CASTPAGGQPYEQYF
v_gene: TRBV7-9; abundance: .; d_gene: TRBD2; j_gene: TRBJ2-7; CDR3nt: TGTGCCAGCAGCTCCGGTGGGGGACTAGCGTCGTACGAGCAGTACTTC; CDR3aa: CASSSGGGLASYEQYF
v_gene: TRBV5-1; abundance: .; d_gene: .; j_gene: TRBJ1-3; CDR3nt: TGCGCCAGCAGGTCCACGGGTACCCGAAACACCATATATTTT; CDR3aa: CASRSTGTRNTIYF
v_gene: TRBV7-9; abundance: .; d_gene: TRBD2; j_gene: TRBJ2-1; CDR3nt: TGTTCCAGCAGGTACGGACTAGATGAGCAGTTCTTC; CDR3aa: CSSRYGLDEQFF
v_gene: TRBV29-1; abundance: .; d_gene: .; j_gene: TRBJ2-3; CDR3nt: TGCAGCGTTGAAATTCGGGACCCCCGGGGAGATACGCAGTATTTT; CDR3aa: CSVEIRDPRGDTQYF
v_gene: TRBV29-1; abundance: .; d_gene: TRBD1; j_gene: TRBJ2-7; CDR3nt: TGCAGCGTTGTGGGGACAGTGATATCCGAGCAGTACTTC; CDR3aa: CSVVGTVISEQYF
v_gene: TRBV27; abundance: few; d_gene: .; j_gene: TRBJ2-3; CDR3nt: TGTGCCAGTGGGAAGGGACTTTTAGGCACAGATACGCAGTATTTT; CDR3aa: CASGKGLLGTDTQYF
v_gene: TRBV3-1; abundance: few; d_gene: TRBD1; j_gene: TRBJ1-2; CDR3nt: TGTGCCAGCAGCCAACTTCCGGGACAGAAGTATGGCTACACCTTC; CDR3aa: CASSQLPGQKYGYTF
v_gene: TRBV5-6; abundance: few; d_gene: .; j_gene: TRBJ2-1; CDR3nt: TGTGCCAGCACGCCGGCAGGACCCTACAATGAGCAGTTCTTC; CDR3aa: CASTPAGPYNEQFF
v_gene: TRBV4-2; abundance: .; d_gene: TRBD2; j_gene: TRBJ2-4; CDR3nt: TGTGCCAGCAGCCAAGAACGGGAGGAGGGAAACATTCAGTACTTC; CDR3aa: CASSQEREEGNIQYF
v_gene: TRBV9; abundance: .; d_gene: .; j_gene: TRBJ2-7; CDR3nt: TGTGCCAGCAGCGAGAGGGGGGACAGCCCCTCCTACGAGCAGTACTTC; CDR3aa: CASSERGDSPSYEQYF
v_gene: TRBV9; abundance: .; d_gene: .; j_gene: TRBJ2-6; CDR3nt: TGTGCCAGCAGCCCGACGCCTACAGGGACTGGGGCCAACGTCCTGACTTTC; CDR3aa: CASSPTPTGTGANVLTF
v_gene: TRBV7-9; abundance: .; d_gene: .; j_gene: TRBJ2-1; CDR3nt: TGTGCCACCGAAACACGTCAGGGGCCGGCCTACAATGAGCAGTTCTTC; CDR3aa: CATETRQGPAYNEQFF
v_gene: TRBV29-1; abundance: .; d_gene: .; j_gene: TRBJ1-2; CDR3nt: TGCAGCGTTGAAGATCAGAACAGGAACTCAGCTAACTATGGCTACACCTTC; CDR3aa: CSVEDQNRNSANYGYTF
v_gene: TRBV20-1; abundance: few; d_gene: TRBD2; j_gene: TRBJ2-7; CDR3nt: TGCAGTGCCGGACTAGCGGGGGTCTACGAGCAGTACTTC; CDR3aa: CSAGLAGVYEQYF
v_gene: TRBV10-3; abundance: many; d_gene: .; j_gene: TRBJ1-5; CDR3nt: TGTGCCATCAGTGACCCCGAGGAAGGGGTAAATCAGCCCCAGCATTTT; CDR3aa: CAISDPEEGVNQPQHF
v_gene: TRBV3-1; abundance: .; d_gene: .; j_gene: TRBJ1-3; CDR3nt: TGTGCCAGCAGCCAGGAGTTTGGAAACACCATATATTTT; CDR3aa: CASSQEFGNTIYF
v_gene: TRBV10-2; abundance: few; d_gene: .; j_gene: TRBJ1-2; CDR3nt: TGCGCCAGCAGTGCTGGCAGGGAGGACTATGGCTACACCTTC; CDR3aa: CASSAGREDYGYTF
v_gene: TRBV29-1; abundance: few; d_gene: .; j_gene: TRBJ2-1; CDR3nt: TGCAGCGTAGGACAGTCCAGTGAGCAGTTCTTC; CDR3aa: CSVGQSSEQFF
v_gene: TRBV27; abundance: few; d_gene: .; j_gene: TRBJ1-2; CDR3nt: TGTGCCAGCAGTGTAGGCAGGCTCTATGGCTACACCTTC; CDR3aa: CASSVGRLYGYTF
v_gene: TRBV3-1; abundance: .; d_gene: TRBD2; j_gene: TRBJ2-2; CDR3nt: TGTGCCAGCAGCCGGACCTTGGGAGGGACGGTGAACACCGGGGAGCTGTTTTTT; CDR3aa: CASSRTLGGTVNTGELFF
v_gene: TRBV19; abundance: once; d_gene: .; j_gene: TRBJ2-5; CDR3nt: TGTGCCAGTAGTATTAGGGGCGTCGGCCAAGAGACCCAGTACTTC; CDR3aa: CASSIRGVGQETQYF